This TCR beta chain was profiled in a study of shared clonotypes between healthy human individuals (dated by TCRdb to the early 2020s). Regarding the complete study: The cohort comprised a couple of women and a few men aged 18 to 49 years. For each donor, CD4 naive and CD4 memory were each given three plates, CD8 naive was given two plates, and CD8 memory was given one plate. Leukapheresis yielded between about 0.94 and 10 billion PBMCs per donor. The study deeply sequenced blood TCR repertoires of roughly five healthy adults to estimate repertoire size and the extent of clonotype sharing between individuals. Libraries were prepared and TCR repertoires were sequenced by different laboratories using diverse techniques, in order to increase sequencing depth and limit assay-specific biases.

V lost 3 bases and J lost 5 bases, and the count of bases not matched to a germline gene is 3. From the germline V gene (reference sequence), CDR1 is SGHNT and CDR2 is YYREEE. From the cysteine through the phenylalanine, the CDR3 covers 13 amino acids. Just the 39-base CDR3 DNA is kept, in frame starting at base 1. Donors were healthy HIV-negative adults with no recently reported acute infections or vaccinations. Only Caucasian adults living in Nashville, Tennessee, USA were represented among the donors. Magnetic negative selection was used to enrich CD4+ T cells, after which naive cells were positively selected on CD45RA and the negative fraction became the memory subset. Blood was obtained by leukapheresis, after which PBMCs were separated by Ficoll-Histopaque density gradient centrifugation and cryopreserved in liquid nitrogen vapor phase. Analytical flow cytometry was used to check the purity and quantity of each magnetically sorted T cell population. Genomic DNA was isolated from every sorted fraction and measured by UV absorbance on a Nanodrop 2000c.

On the study overall, not on this receptor specifically: Because the study included only a small number of donors, the genetic and exposure-history diversity represented was limited. Based on pairwise subsampling, the degree of clonotype sharing among donors was expected to be affected by sequencing depth. Rarefaction of sorted-subset datasets indicated incomplete sequencing despite the large sequencing depth. Compared with non-shared clonotypes, clonotypes shared by all four sorted-subset donors had higher generation probabilities. Larger estimated clonotype richness was generally found for naive subsets than for memory subsets. Sampling was limited to blood, and TCR repertoires in tissue likely differ from TCR repertoires in blood. Across a few donors, approximately 5% of naive CD4, approximately 3.6% of naive CD8, about 2% of memory CD4, and about 0.4% of memory CD8 clonotypes were shared.

On this clone: Its antigen has not been determined. This may stem from a read error, because a much larger clone lies one nucleotide away. Other DNA variants within this sample encode the same CDR3.

TCR CDR3 regions were amplified from genomic DNA by multiplex PCR using the deep immunoSEQ assay. For each cell subset, the extracted genomic DNA was distributed evenly across all wells of several immunoSEQ 96-well plates, and each plate served as one replicate. Each replicate PCR for sorted subsets received approximately 200 ng genomic DNA, equal to roughly 33,000 T cell genomes. Purified libraries were measured with a Qubit 3.0 fluorometer, size-checked on a Bioanalyzer 2100, and measured again with the KAPA Library Quantification kit. Each immunoSEQ 96-well plate was sequenced on its own single-read 150-cycle Illumina NextSeq 550 flow cell. For the original study's pipeline: Because only junctional sequences without quality scores were contained in the immunoSEQ output, filtering matching that applied to full-length reads could not be performed. Sequences were annotated with PyIR, a Python wrapper for IgBLAST v1.9, and V/J genes and CDR3 were assigned using IMGT germline references. Reads with weak V/J assignments (E-value above 1e-6), missing CDR3, stop codons, out-of-frame junctions, or ambiguous translated residues were removed. A V3J clonotype was defined by an identical inferred V gene, J gene, and CDR3 amino acid sequence. Percentage overlap between repertoires was computed as shared unique clonotypes divided by the size of the smaller repertoire. RTK rarefaction, the Chao1 estimator, and Recon v2.1 estimates of unobserved clonotypes were used to assess repertoire richness. OLGA was used to compute generation probabilities for all TCRbeta clonotypes that the gDNA method yielded from a handful of donors. As stored in TCRdb, this immuneACCESS dataset retains in-frame rearrangements with V and J assigned. A fraction of the clones does not appear; measured against another copy, unresolved V genes explain less than half of the discrepancy, and the remainder lacks a known reason. V and J calls and clone size are given by that table; D and trimming were obtained from the DNA. The sample data list almost 750,000 clones, and approximately 77% of these were observed just once. The ten largest clonotypes hold about 1.8% of the sample.

The chain employs TRBV5-4 and TRBJ1-2, with 8 middle bases fitting TRBD1. The receptor was isolated from a woman aged 30 to 39 in good health. Sequencing was carried out using memory CD4+ T cells sorted from blood. The sample's cell subset or site, from its label and the paper: CD45RA-negative fraction. The CDR3 here reads CASSSDRGYGYTF. Here is the DNA: TGTGCCAGCAGCTCCGACAGGGGATATGGCTACACCTTC.